This entry describes one T cell receptor (beta chain). Its antigen remains unknown. This entry is derived from a study of T cell repertoires in cytomegalovirus infection. TCRdb re-derived calls from the reads in MiXCR, one entry per CDR3 protein. The repertoire includes 570,000 or so distinct CDR3 sequences, roughly 42% of them detected once, and about 48% sits in the top ten. The starting material was cultured PBMCs, obtained from culture after CMV antigen stimulation. The TCR originated in a human donor in good health (CMV status not recorded). Some clones in this sample may be carry-over from other donors' samples.

The CDR3 DNA follows: TGTGCCAGCAGCTTAGCCTCGACAGGCGGAGCTGGAAACACCATATATTTT. This encodes CASSLASTGGAGNTIYF. This chain connects TRBV7-2 to TRBJ1-3; maybe TRBD1 (6 bases). V was cut by 0 bases and J by 2 bases, with 14 bases left in between. The CDR3 runs to 17 residues. Germline V CDR1 and CDR2: SGHTA, FQGNSA.